Given below is one T cell receptor beta chain in context. What it binds is unknown. The germline gives CDR1 MNHNS, CDR2 SASEGT. Trimming pared 1 base from V and 5 bases from J, leaving 15 bases between. The CDR3 contains 16 residues. Documented treatment: roughly 11-day PBMC culture with coronavirus spike peptide pools or control peptides (ViraFEST assay). These data belong to a study of vaccination and CD4 T cells after COVID-19. Once obtained from cultured CD4+ T cells, the DNA was sequenced using the Oncomine TCR Beta short-read assay. Each CDR3 protein is one row after TCRdb ran MiXCR on the PCR reads. The profile shows 20,000 to 30,000 distinct CDR3 sequences, 67% of them singletons.

V usage is TRBV6-1 and J usage is TRBJ1-5, with D possibly TRBD1 on 5 matching bases. The source material was CD4+ T cells from blood, cultured in vitro, sampled after SARS-CoV-2 vaccination. The origin of this receptor is a human donor who received a COVID-19 vaccine. The CDR3 coding sequence is TGTGCCAGCAGTGAAGGGGCAGAGAGGACATATCAGCCCCAGCATTTT. It specifies CASSEGAERTYQPQHF.